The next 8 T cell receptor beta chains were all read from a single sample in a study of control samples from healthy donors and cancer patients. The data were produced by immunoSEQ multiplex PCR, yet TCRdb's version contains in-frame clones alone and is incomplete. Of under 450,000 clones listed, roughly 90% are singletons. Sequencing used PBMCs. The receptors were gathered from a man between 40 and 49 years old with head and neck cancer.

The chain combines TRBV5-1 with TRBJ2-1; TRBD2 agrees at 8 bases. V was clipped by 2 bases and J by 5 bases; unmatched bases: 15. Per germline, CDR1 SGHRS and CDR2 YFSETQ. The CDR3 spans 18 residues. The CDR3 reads CASSFGTLGIGGDNEQFF. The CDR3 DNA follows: TGCGCCAGCAGCTTTGGCACCCTAGGTATCGGGGGGGACAATGAGCAGTTCTTC. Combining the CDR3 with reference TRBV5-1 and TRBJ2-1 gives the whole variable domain KAGVTQTPRYLIKTRGQQVTLSCSPISGHRSVSWYQQTPGQGLQFLFEYFSETQRNKGNFPGRFSGRQFSNSRSEMNVSTLELGDSALYLCASSFGTLGIGGDNEQFFGPGTRLTVL.

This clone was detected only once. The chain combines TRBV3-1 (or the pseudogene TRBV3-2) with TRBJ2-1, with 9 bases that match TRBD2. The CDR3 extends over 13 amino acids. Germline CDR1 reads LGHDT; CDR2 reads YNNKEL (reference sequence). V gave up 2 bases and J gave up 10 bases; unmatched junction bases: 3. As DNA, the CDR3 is TGTGCCAGCAGCCAAACCCTAGCGGGGGAGCAGTTCTTC. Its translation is CASSQTLAGEQFF.

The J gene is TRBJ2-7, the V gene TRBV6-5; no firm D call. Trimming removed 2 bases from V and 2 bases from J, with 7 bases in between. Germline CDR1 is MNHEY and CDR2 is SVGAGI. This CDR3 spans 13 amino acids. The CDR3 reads CASSYTTTYEQYF. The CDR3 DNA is TGTGCCAGCAGTTACACGACGACCTACGAGCAGTACTTC.

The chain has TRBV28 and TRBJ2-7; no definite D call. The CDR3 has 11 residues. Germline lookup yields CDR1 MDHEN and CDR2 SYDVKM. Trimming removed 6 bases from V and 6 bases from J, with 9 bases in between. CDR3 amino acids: CASRETLEQYF. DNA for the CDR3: TGTGCCAGCAGGGAGACCCTCGAGCAGTACTTC.

In nucleotides, the CDR3 is TGTGCCAGCAGGAGCAACAATGAGCAGTTCTTC. Amino acid sequence: CASRSNNEQFF. The chain employs TRBV6-6 and TRBJ2-1, with unresolved D. Germline CDR1 reads MNHNY; CDR2 reads SVGAGI (reference sequence). The V gene lost 6 bases and the J gene lost 5 bases, with 5 bases spanning the gap. The CDR3 sequence is 11 residues long.

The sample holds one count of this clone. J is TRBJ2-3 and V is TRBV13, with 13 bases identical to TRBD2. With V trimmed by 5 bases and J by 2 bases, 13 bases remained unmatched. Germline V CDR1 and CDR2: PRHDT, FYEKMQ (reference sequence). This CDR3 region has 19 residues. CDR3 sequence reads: CASSPPAGGLAGPTDTQYF. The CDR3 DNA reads TGTGCCAGCAGCCCCCCTGCGGGGGGACTAGCGGGGCCCACAGATACGCAGTATTTT.

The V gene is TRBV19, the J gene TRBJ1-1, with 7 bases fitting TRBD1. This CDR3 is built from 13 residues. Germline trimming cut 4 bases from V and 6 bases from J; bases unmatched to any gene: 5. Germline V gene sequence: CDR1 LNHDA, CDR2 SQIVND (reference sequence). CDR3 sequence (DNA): TGTGCCAGTAGTAGACAGGGCCCCTCTGAAGCTTTCTTT. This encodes CASSRQGPSEAFF.

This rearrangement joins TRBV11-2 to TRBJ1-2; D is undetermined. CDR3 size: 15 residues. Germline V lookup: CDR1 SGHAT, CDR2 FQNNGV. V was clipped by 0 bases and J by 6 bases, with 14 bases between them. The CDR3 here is CASSLEPRLGDGYTF. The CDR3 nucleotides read TGTGCCAGCAGCTTAGAGCCTAGGTTAGGTGATGGCTACACCTTC.